Presented here are 14 T cell receptor beta chains from one specimen sequenced in a study of shared clonotypes between healthy human individuals. Libraries were prepared by immunoSEQ multiplex PCR; TCRdb keeps only in-frame clonotypes and omits some of them. There are roughly 500,000 clones in the sample; almost 97% occur only once, and approximately 0.06% lies in the top ten. Sequencing input: naive CD4+ T cells sorted from blood. Specified subset: CD45RA+ positively selected. The receptors were gathered from a woman aged 25 to 45 in good health.

This clone was detected once. Its ends do not fully match the called genes, so a read error is possible. The chain employs TRBV5-1 and TRBJ2-7, with TRBD1 identical over 9 bases. This CDR3 comprises 13 residues. The germline V gene has CDR1 SGHRS and CDR2 YFSETQ. Here the CDR3 DNA reads TGCGCCGGCAGCTTGGACAGGGGATACGAGCAGTACTTC. Its translation: CAGSLDRGYEQYF. Looking up the rest from reference TRBV5-1 and TRBJ2-7 gives the full variable domain: KAGVTQTPRYLIKTRGQQVTLSCSPISGHRSVSWYQQTPGQGLQFLFEYFSETQRNKGNFPGRFSGRQFSNSRSEMNVSTLELGDSALYLCAGSLDRGYEQYFGPGTRLTVT.

The V gene is TRBV7-2, the J gene TRBJ2-3; TRBD2 aligns across 7 bases. Germline V gives CDR1 SGHTA, CDR2 FQGNSA. The CDR3 has 19 amino acids. The V and J ends lost 2 bases and 0 bases, in that order; junction bases with no gene match: 14. DNA of the CDR3: TGTGCCAGCAGCTTAAGGAGCCTAAGCGGGGCCACTAGCACAGATACGCAGTATTTT. Translating gives CASSLRSLSGATSTDTQYF.

V gene TRBV4-2 combines with J gene TRBJ2-7; D tentatively fits TRBD1 or TRBD2 (5 bases each). The germline gives CDR1 LGHNA, CDR2 YNFKEQ. The CDR3 spans 16 residues. Trimming removed 6 bases at V and 1 base at J, with 19 bases between. This CDR3 is CASSQNSRDLSYEQYF. In DNA form, the CDR3 reads TGTGCCAGCAGTCAAAACTCCCGGGACCTTTCCTACGAGCAGTACTTC.

This chain joins TRBV7-6 and TRBJ2-3; 9 nucleotides match TRBD2. Germline CDR1 reads SGHVS; CDR2 reads FNYEAQ. CDR3 size: 17 residues. Losses at the gene ends were 4 bases for V and 4 bases for J; bases not matched to a gene: 12. CDR3 nucleotides: TGTGCCAGCAGCTCCACCGGGGGGACTAGCTCAGCAGATACGCAGTATTTT. It specifies CASSSTGGTSSADTQYF.

This clone is a singleton in its sample. The rearrangement links TRBV28 to TRBJ1-1; D not certain. CDR3 length: 11 amino acids. Trimming removed 3 bases at V and 10 bases at J, with 9 bases between. Germline V gives CDR1 MDHEN, CDR2 SYDVKM. DNA of the CDR3: TGTGCCAGCAGTTTCGTTAATATAGCTTTCTTT. This gives the protein CASSFVNIAFF.

V gene TRBV5-8 combines with J gene TRBJ1-1; possible D gene TRBD1, 6 bases. The CDR3 consists of 15 residues. Between the trimmed V and J ends, which lost 4 bases and 5 bases, there was a span of 18 bases. CDR1 and CDR2 from the germline V gene are SGHTS and YDEGEE. The CDR3 loop is CASSPSGAGVTEAFF. DNA of the CDR3: TGTGCCAGCAGCCCCTCAGGGGCGGGGGTTACTGAAGCTTTCTTT.

V is TRBV28 and J is TRBJ2-7; TRBD2 agrees at 7 bases. J lost 5 bases, V lost 6 bases, and 16 bases had no gene match. The CDR3 length is 16 residues. The V gene's germline CDR1 is MDHEN and CDR2 SYDVKM. This chain's CDR3 is CASSTTWGPRGDEQYF. CDR3 coding DNA: TGTGCCAGCAGCACCACCTGGGGACCCCGGGGGGACGAGCAGTACTTC.

The chain is built from TRBV19 and TRBJ2-2; no clear D gene. This CDR3 has 14 residues. Germline V lookup: CDR1 LNHDA, CDR2 SQIVND (reference sequence). V was clipped by 4 bases and J by 6 bases, with 12 bases between them. The DNA for the CDR3 is TGTGCCAGTAGTAGACGTAGTCCGCCCGGGGAGCTGTTTTTT. Protein product: CASSRRSPPGELFF. Looking up the rest from reference TRBV19 and TRBJ2-2 gives the full variable domain: DGGITQSPKYLFRKEGQNVTLSCEQNLNHDAMYWYRQDPGQGLRLIYYSQIVNDFQKGDIAEGYSVSREKKESFPLTVTSAQKNPTAFYLCASSRRSPPGELFFGEGSRLTVL.

The chain couples TRBV27 to TRBJ1-1; no definite D call. This CDR3 region has 15 residues. V was trimmed by 0 bases and J by 0 bases, leaving 8 bases between them. Germline values: CDR1 MNHEY, CDR2 SMNVEV (reference sequence). Here the CDR3 DNA reads TGTGCCAGCAGTTTATCGCACAGCTTGAACACTGAAGCTTTCTTT. This sequence encodes CASSLSHSLNTEAFF.

The CDR3 nucleotides read TGTGCCAGCAGTCCCTATGACTGGCGCGAACATTTT. It encodes CASSPYDWREHF. The chain links TRBV28 to TRBJ1-5; the D is unclear. Germline values: CDR1 MDHEN, CDR2 SYDVKM. This CDR3 contains 12 residues. Between the trimmed V and J ends, which lost 5 bases and 16 bases, there was a span of 18 bases.

The CDR3 here is CASSFEGLAGDFYNEQFF. The CDR3 region has the DNA TGCGCCAGCAGCTTTGAGGGACTAGCGGGAGACTTCTACAATGAGCAGTTCTTC. The chain uses TRBV5-1 and TRBJ2-1; 14 bases map to TRBD2. The CDR3 is 18 residues long. Germline V CDR1 and CDR2: SGHRS, YFSETQ. V shed 2 bases and J 3 bases; nucleotides not matched to a gene: 7.

This clone showed up just a few times. This chain joins TRBV7-9 and TRBJ2-2, with 12 bases aligning to TRBD2. The germline V gene encodes CDR1 SEHNR and CDR2 FQNEAQ (reference sequence). J lost 1 base, V lost 5 bases, and 2 bases had no gene match. CDR3 length equals 16 residues. The CDR3 protein is CASSQGLAGNTGELFF. The CDR3 bases are TGTGCCAGCAGCCAGGGACTAGCGGGGAACACCGGGGAGCTGTTTTTT.

The chain carries TRBV30 and TRBJ2-5, with 9 positions matching TRBD2. The CDR3 loop spans 13 amino acids. In germline, CDR1 is GTSNPN, CDR2 SVGIG (reference sequence). J lost 2 bases, V lost 5 bases, and 3 bases had no gene match. Here the CDR3 DNA reads TGTGCCTGGGCTGGACTAGCGCAAGAGACCCAGTACTTC. Translating it yields CAWAGLAQETQYF.

The chain links TRBV5-1 to TRBJ2-3, with 11 bases identical to TRBD2. CDR3 length equals 17 residues. Germline V gene sequence: CDR1 SGHRS, CDR2 YFSETQ. The V segment lost 0 bases and the J segment 4 bases; nucleotides outside the gene matches: 7. CDR3 residues: CASSLGLAGSLADTQYF. In DNA form, the CDR3 reads TGCGCCAGCAGCTTGGGACTAGCGGGAAGCTTGGCAGATACGCAGTATTTT.